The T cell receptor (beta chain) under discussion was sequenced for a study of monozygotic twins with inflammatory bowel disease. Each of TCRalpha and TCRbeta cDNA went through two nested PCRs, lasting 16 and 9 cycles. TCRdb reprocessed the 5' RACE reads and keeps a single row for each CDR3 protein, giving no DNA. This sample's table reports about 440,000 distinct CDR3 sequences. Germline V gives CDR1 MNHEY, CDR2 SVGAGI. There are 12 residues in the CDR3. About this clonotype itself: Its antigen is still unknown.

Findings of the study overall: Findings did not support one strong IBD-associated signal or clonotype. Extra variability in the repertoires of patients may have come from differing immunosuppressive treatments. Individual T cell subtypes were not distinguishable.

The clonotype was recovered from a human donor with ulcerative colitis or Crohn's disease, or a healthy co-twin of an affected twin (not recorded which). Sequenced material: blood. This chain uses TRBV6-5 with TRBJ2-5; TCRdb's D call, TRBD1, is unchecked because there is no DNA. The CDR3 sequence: CASSSRSQTQYF.